This TCR beta chain is from a study of CD8+ T cells in alopecia areata. Study-wide background: At a dose of 5 to 10 mg twice daily, oral tofacitinib was given to treated patients.

The sample's treatment: oral pan-JAK inhibitor, 5-10 mg twice daily. As part of sample collection, lesional scalp punch biopsies and peripheral blood were taken from alopecia areata patients. Extracted from the samples, RNA was reverse transcribed into cDNA to serve as the sequencing template. Measured with immunoSEQ multiplex PCR; TCRdb has only the in-frame clones, and not every one. Seen here are 200,000 to 250,000 clones, around two fifths observed once, and the top ten hold about 0.48%. V was shortened by 1 base and J by 1 base, with 14 bases between the two germline ends. The CDR3 is 18 amino acids. CDR1 SGHAT and CDR2 FQDESV come from the germline V gene (reference sequence).

The sample consisted of CD4+ T cells sorted from blood, taken at approximately week 30, from a patient treated with tofacitinib. The chain couples TRBV11-1 to TRBJ2-6; D gene uncertain. The clonotype comes from a human donor with alopecia areata. The CDR3 region is CASSLGTRIGSGANVLTF. The CDR3 DNA follows: TGTGCCAGCAGCTTAGGAACGAGGATAGGGTCTGGGGCCAACGTCCTGACTTTC.